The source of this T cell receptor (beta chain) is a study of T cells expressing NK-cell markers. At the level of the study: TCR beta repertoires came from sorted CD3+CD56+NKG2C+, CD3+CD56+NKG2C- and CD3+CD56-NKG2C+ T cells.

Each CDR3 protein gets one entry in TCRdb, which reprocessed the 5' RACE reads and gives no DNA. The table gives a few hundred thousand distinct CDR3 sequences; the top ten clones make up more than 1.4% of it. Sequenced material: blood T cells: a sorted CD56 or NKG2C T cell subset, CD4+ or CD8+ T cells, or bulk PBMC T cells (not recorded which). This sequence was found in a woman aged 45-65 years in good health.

The CDR3 loop is CATSRESAGEGTDTQYF. The rearrangement uses TRBV15 and TRBJ2-3; TCRdb proposes TRBD2, but this gene call is untestable without DNA. CDR3 size: 17 residues. The germline V gene has CDR1 LNHNV and CDR2 YYDKDF (reference sequence).